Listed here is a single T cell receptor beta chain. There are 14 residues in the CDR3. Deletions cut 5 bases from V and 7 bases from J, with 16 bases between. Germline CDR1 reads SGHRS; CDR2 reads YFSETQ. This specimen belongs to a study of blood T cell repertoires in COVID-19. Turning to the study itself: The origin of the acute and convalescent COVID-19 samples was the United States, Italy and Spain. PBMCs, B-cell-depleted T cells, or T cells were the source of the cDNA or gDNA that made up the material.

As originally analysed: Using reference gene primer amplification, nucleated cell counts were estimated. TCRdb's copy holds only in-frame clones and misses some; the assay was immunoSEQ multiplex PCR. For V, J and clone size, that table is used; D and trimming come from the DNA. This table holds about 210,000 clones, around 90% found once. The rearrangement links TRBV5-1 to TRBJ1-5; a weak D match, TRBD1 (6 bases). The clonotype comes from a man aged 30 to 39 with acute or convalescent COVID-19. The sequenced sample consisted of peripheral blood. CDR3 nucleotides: TGCGCCAGCAGTCTGGGGGGGGGCGAACAGCCCCAGCATTTT. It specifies CASSLGGGEQPQHF. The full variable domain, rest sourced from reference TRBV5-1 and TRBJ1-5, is KAGVTQTPRYLIKTRGQQVTLSCSPISGHRSVSWYQQTPGQGLQFLFEYFSETQRNKGNFPGRFSGRQFSNSRSEMNVSTLELGDSALYLCASSLGGGEQPQHFGDGTRLSIL.